Listed here are 19 T cell receptor beta chains from one sample, sequenced in a study of T-cell reconstitution after alpha-beta-depleted transplantation in children. A TCRbeta library incorporating unique molecular identifiers was prepared. MiXCR was run by TCRdb on the PCR reads, yielding one entry per CDR3 protein. The data show some 100,000 distinct CDR3 sequences, under 25% seen once. This sample comprised PBMCs, obtained before TCRalphabeta/CD19-depleted stem cell transplant. These receptors originate from a boy aged 2 to 10 with acute lymphoblastic leukemia, due to receive a stem cell transplant.

V usage is TRBV5-1 and J usage is TRBJ1-2; 9 bases are shared with TRBD1. The ends lost 0 bases at V and 8 bases at J; junction bases unmatched: 5. Germline-derived CDR1 and CDR2 are SGHRS and YFSETQ. CDR3 length: 14 residues. Written as DNA, the CDR3 is TGCGCCAGCAGCTTGGCCGGGACAGGGAGCGGCTACACCTTC. This sequence encodes CASSLAGTGSGYTF.

This rearrangement joins TRBV30 to TRBJ2-3, with D maybe TRBD2 (5 bases). Trimming took off 8 bases at V and 2 bases at J, with 14 bases between the two ends. This CDR3 region has 13 residues. CDR1 and CDR2 from the germline V gene are GTSNPN and SVGIG (reference sequence). CDR3 sequence (DNA): TGTGCCAGAGACAACGGACTCACAGATACGCAGTATTTT. This translates into CARDNGLTDTQYF. The full variable domain, with the rest looked up from reference TRBV30 and TRBJ2-3, is SQTIHQWPATLVQPVGSPLSLECTVEGTSNPNLYWYRQAAGRGLQLLFYSVGIGQISSEVPQNLSASRPQDRQFILSSKKLLLSDSGFYLCARDNGLTDTQYFGPGTRLTVL.

The chain recombines TRBV12-3 or TRBV12-4 with TRBJ1-1; 8 positions agree with TRBD1. CDR3 size: 11 residues. The junction had 2 bases not matched to a gene; V was cut back by 6 bases and J by 8 bases. CDR3 coding DNA: TGTGCCAGCAGCAGACAGGGGGAAGCTTTCTTT. Translating gives CASSRQGEAFF.

This clonotype was seen at least ten times. The genes are TRBV4-3 and TRBJ1-3; D unclear. The germline V gene encodes CDR1 LGHNA and CDR2 YSLEER. The V and J ends lost 0 bases and 4 bases respectively, with 7 bases between them. This CDR3 contains 14 residues. The CDR3 DNA is TGCGCCAGCAGCCAAGACGTAGGAGGAAACACCATATATTTT. Protein sequence: CASSQDVGGNTIYF.

This clonotype has only one observation. A much larger clone differs by one base, so this may be a read error. The rearrangement joins TRBV4-3 to TRBJ2-7; no clear D. Germline lookup yields CDR1 LGHNA and CDR2 YSLEER. The CDR3 is made up of 13 amino acids. The CDR3 sequence: CTSSQEHGYEQYF. In DNA form, the CDR3 reads TGCACCAGCAGCCAAGAACACGGTTACGAGCAGTACTTC.

The J gene is TRBJ2-2, the V gene TRBV5-1; TRBD2 aligns across 7 bases. CDR3 length equals 14 residues. CDR1 and CDR2 (germline): SGHRS, YFSETQ. Unmatched junction bases numbered 6, after V lost 6 bases and J lost 4 bases. The CDR3 DNA reads TGCGCCAGCACCTCTCCGGGAGGCACCGGGGAGCTGTTTTTT. Its protein is CASTSPGGTGELFF. The variable domain in full, completed from reference TRBV5-1 and TRBJ2-2, reads KAGVTQTPRYLIKTRGQQVTLSCSPISGHRSVSWYQQTPGQGLQFLFEYFSETQRNKGNFPGRFSGRQFSNSRSEMNVSTLELGDSALYLCASTSPGGTGELFFGEGSRLTVL.

The gene calls are TRBV5-1 and TRBJ2-3; D not resolved. Germline-derived CDR1 and CDR2 are SGHRS and YFSETQ. V lost 4 bases and J lost 3, with 12 bases in between. CDR3 size: 14 residues. CDR3 residues: CASSGLSTTDTQYF. CDR3 DNA: TGCGCCAGCAGCGGGCTAAGTACGACAGATACGCAGTATTTT.

This clonotype was counted a few times. V and J are TRBV7-2 and TRBJ2-1, with a tentative D call TRBD2 (6 bases). The V and J ends lost 1 base and 4 bases respectively, with 17 bases between them. This CDR3 is built from 17 residues. The germline CDR1 and CDR2 sequences are SGHTA and FQGNSA. This CDR3 reads CASSLVRLTRGYNEQFF. The CDR3 DNA sequence: TGTGCCAGCAGCTTAGTTAGATTGACTAGGGGTTACAATGAGCAGTTCTTC.

This clonotype was seen repeatedly, ten times or more. The chain has TRBV5-1 and TRBJ2-3; TRBD2 aligns across 10 bases. The V segment lost 9 bases and the J segment 0 bases; nucleotides outside the gene matches: 7. Germline loops: CDR1 SGHRS, CDR2 YFSETQ. The CDR3 sequence is 15 residues long. The DNA for the CDR3 is TGCGCCACGACTTTTAGCGGGAGGAGCACAGATACGCAGTATTTT. Its translation is CATTFSGRSTDTQYF.

The rearrangement links TRBV10-2 to TRBJ2-1; D is perhaps TRBD2 (7 bases). Germline V gene data show CDR1 as WSHSY and CDR2 as SAAADI. This CDR3 is built from 13 residues. Trimming removed 7 bases from V and 7 bases from J, with 14 bases in between. The CDR3 sequence is CASKGGRWNEQFF. The CDR3 DNA reads as TGCGCCAGCAAGGGGGGGCGTTGGAATGAGCAGTTCTTC.

This chain links TRBV28 with TRBJ2-1; 8 bases are shared with TRBD2. Germline CDR1 reads MDHEN; CDR2 reads SYDVKM. The CDR3 length is 17 residues. V shed 6 bases and J 0 bases; nucleotides not matched to a gene: 10. CDR3 sequence (DNA): TGTGCCAGCAGCTCGAGCGGGAGCGCTAGCTCCTACAATGAGCAGTTCTTC. It is translated as CASSSSGSASSYNEQFF.

This clonotype was counted ten times or more. The gene calls are TRBV6-8 and TRBJ2-1; 7 nucleotides agree with TRBD2. Losses at the gene ends were 6 bases for V and 2 bases for J; bases not matched to a gene: 10. The CDR3 spans 16 residues. In germline, CDR1 is MNHGY, CDR2 SAAAGT. The CDR3: CASRTASGVPYNEQFF. The CDR3 DNA sequence: TGTGCCAGCAGGACAGCTAGCGGAGTACCCTACAATGAGCAGTTCTTC.

A few counts support this clonotype. The CDR3 sequence is CACSREAPDTQYF. The DNA of the CDR3 is TGTGCCTGTTCCCGGGAGGCCCCCGATACGCAGTATTTT. The chain uses TRBV7-9 and TRBJ2-3; TRBD2 matches 7 bases. Per the germline V gene, CDR1 is SEHNR and CDR2 is FQNEAQ (reference sequence). CDR3 length equals 13 residues. Trimming removed 11 bases from V and 6 bases from J; junction bases left unmatched: 11.

The rearrangement links TRBV29-1 to TRBJ2-2, with 10 bases matching TRBD1. The CDR3 has 14 amino acids. J lost 7 bases, V lost 7 bases, and 9 bases had no gene match. Looked up from germline, CDR1 is SQVTM and CDR2 is ANQGSEA. The CDR3 DNA reads as TGCAGCGCCTTACCCGGGACAGGGGTCGGGGAGCTGTTTTTT. This sequence encodes CSALPGTGVGELFF.

The rearrangement joins TRBV4-3 to TRBJ2-3, with D possibly TRBD2 on 6 matching bases. V was cut by 0 bases and J by 5 bases, with 18 bases left in between. The CDR3 totals 17 residues. Germline assignment: CDR1 LGHNA and CDR2 YSLEER. The CDR3 DNA sequence: TGCGCCAGCAGCCAAGAGCCGACTATGGGAGGTGGAGATACGCAGTATTTT. It is translated as CASSQEPTMGGGDTQYF.

This clonotype was found many times. The chain links TRBV29-1 to TRBJ2-7; D is perhaps TRBD2 (6 bases). With 7 bases removed from V and 5 bases from J, the gap between germline ends came to 12 bases. This CDR3 spans 11 amino acids. Germline V CDR1 and CDR2: SQVTM, ANQGSEA. For the CDR3, the DNA is TGCAGCGCGGAACTAGCTAACGAGCAGTACTTC. Protein product: CSAELANEQYF.

In this sample, this clonotype turned up a few times. The chain employs TRBV5-1 and TRBJ2-5, with D perhaps TRBD1 or TRBD2 (6 bases each). Germline V gene lookup returns CDR1 SGHRS and CDR2 YFSETQ. The CDR3 contains 16 residues. Trimming took off 5 bases at V and 2 bases at J, with 19 bases between the two ends. CDR3 region: CASSPGGRNRQETQYF. As DNA, the CDR3 is TGCGCCAGCAGTCCTGGGGGGCGGAACCGGCAAGAGACCCAGTACTTC. Full variable domain (outside the CDR3, taken from reference TRBV5-1 and TRBJ2-5): KAGVTQTPRYLIKTRGQQVTLSCSPISGHRSVSWYQQTPGQGLQFLFEYFSETQRNKGNFPGRFSGRQFSNSRSEMNVSTLELGDSALYLCASSPGGRNRQETQYFGPGTRLLVL.

This clonotype was observed a handful of times. DNA of the CDR3: TGCAGTGCTAGCCCCACGAGGGGGGCCGGGGCCAACGTCCTGACTTTC. This gives the protein CSASPTRGAGANVLTF. The rearrangement joins TRBV20-1 to TRBJ2-6; D is possibly TRBD1 or TRBD2 (6 bases each). The CDR3 covers 16 residues. In germline, CDR1 is DFQATT, CDR2 SNEGSKA (reference sequence). Trimming removed 3 bases from V and 4 bases from J, with 16 bases in between.

This clonotype was seen more than once but under ten times. This chain links TRBV12-3 or TRBV12-4 with TRBJ2-1; D is perhaps TRBD1 or TRBD2 (5 bases each). The V end was cut by 2 bases, the J end by 0 bases, with 8 bases between. The CDR3 has 15 amino acids. The CDR3 is CASSLIGGSYNEQFF. The CDR3 nucleotides are TGTGCCAGCAGTTTAATTGGGGGCTCCTACAATGAGCAGTTCTTC.